A selection of T cell receptor beta chains follows, all from one sample in a study of blood T cell repertoires in COVID-19. TCRdb's table, derived via immunoSEQ multiplex PCR, lists solely in-frame clones and lacks some. The sample has tens of thousands of clones, more than 75% seen once. The sequenced sample was peripheral blood. The receptors stem from a man aged 55 to 70 with acute or convalescent COVID-19. Each CDR3 is given with its conserved first and last residue. The D gene is left open where the match is weak. Clone size is given for some rows only: seen once, a few or many times, or a class if the clone is expanded.

abundance	j_gene	d_gene	v_gene	CDR3aa	CDR3nt
.	TRBJ2-3	.	TRBV5-1	CASSLVGSASGTDTQYF	TGCGCCAGCAGCTTGGTAGGTTCGGCTAGTGGTACAGATACGCAGTATTTT
.	TRBJ1-2	.	TRBV5-1	CASQDSVNYGYTF	TGCGCCAGCCAGGACAGTGTTAACTATGGCTACACCTTC
.	TRBJ1-5	.	TRBV18	CASSPLPTQGEQPQHF	TGTGCCAGCTCACCACTCCCCACTCAGGGCGAGCAGCCCCAGCATTTT
many	TRBJ2-3	.	TRBV3-1/TRBV3-2	CASSQNALSTDTQYF	TGTGCCAGCAGCCAAAATGCACTCAGCACAGATACGCAGTATTTT
few	TRBJ1-5	TRBD1	TRBV7-9	CASSLSGGGQPQHF	TGTGCCAGCAGCTTATCAGGGGGCGGGCAGCCCCAGCATTTT
.	TRBJ2-7	TRBD2	TRBV19	CASSRTSGGYEQYF	TGTGCCAGTAGTCGGACTAGCGGGGGCTACGAGCAGTACTTC
.	TRBJ2-7	.	TRBV7-2	CASSLAQGDYEQYF	TGTGCCAGCAGCCTAGCACAGGGAGACTACGAGCAGTACTTC
.	TRBJ1-1	TRBD1	TRBV19	CASSRDSTNTEAFF	TGTGCCAGTAGCCGGGACAGCACGAACACTGAAGCTTTCTTT
.	TRBJ2-3	TRBD2	TRBV11-2	CASSFPGLAGGGRDTQYF	TGTGCCAGCAGCTTCCCGGGACTAGCGGGGGGAGGGCGTGATACGCAGTATTTT
.	TRBJ1-3	TRBD1	TRBV5-1	CASSLAGQTGNTIYF	TGCGCCAGCAGCTTGGCGGGACAGACTGGAAACACCATATATTTT
.	TRBJ2-3	.	TRBV2	CASRDSLLADTQYF	TGTGCCAGCAGGGATAGTCTTCTAGCTGATACGCAGTATTTT
once	TRBJ1-3	TRBD1	TRBV7-8	CASSFRTGGSGNTIYF	TGTGCCAGCAGCTTTAGGACAGGGGGCTCTGGAAACACCATATATTTT
.	TRBJ2-7	.	TRBV3-1/TRBV3-2	CASSPTGFNTYEQYF	TGTGCCAGCAGCCCGACAGGATTTAACACCTACGAGCAGTACTTC
.	TRBJ1-2	.	TRBV5-1	CASSALDTHYGYTF	TGCGCCAGCAGCGCCCTGGACACACACTATGGCTACACCTTC
.	TRBJ1-2	.	TRBV14	CASSPSGGNGYTF	TGTGCCAGCAGCCCAAGTGGGGGGAATGGCTACACCTTC
.	TRBJ2-2	TRBD2	TRBV19	CASLSGVASNTGELFF	TGTGCCAGCCTTAGCGGGGTTGCCTCGAACACCGGGGAGCTGTTTTTT
few	TRBJ1-5	.	TRBV28	CASRVSQGFQPQHF	TGTGCCAGCAGGGTGTCCCAGGGATTTCAGCCCCAGCATTTT
.	TRBJ1-6	TRBD1	TRBV14	CASSLGQYNSPLHF	TGTGCCAGCAGCCTGGGACAGTATAATTCACCCCTCCACTTT
.	TRBJ2-3	TRBD2	TRBV4-2	CASSPTSSGGATDTQYF	TGTGCCAGCAGCCCGACGAGTAGCGGGGGGGCAACAGATACGCAGTATTTT
.	TRBJ1-3	TRBD1	TRBV11-2	CASEQGAQGNTIYF	TGTGCCAGCGAACAGGGGGCGCAGGGAAACACCATATATTTT
.	TRBJ1-1	TRBD1	TRBV27	CASSMTGPHTEAFF	TGTGCCAGCAGTATGACAGGGCCGCACACTGAAGCTTTCTTT
few	TRBJ2-4	TRBD2	TRBV5-4	CASSPGTSGSGIAKNIQYF	TGTGCCAGCAGCCCCGGGACTAGCGGGTCGGGGATAGCCAAAAACATTCAGTACTTC
.	TRBJ2-7	.	TRBV24-1	CATSDPSRTTVAYEQYF	TGTGCCACCAGTGACCCGTCCCGTACGACAGTAGCCTACGAGCAGTACTTC
.	TRBJ2-5	TRBD1	TRBV24-1	CATSSGQGGFQETQYF	TGTGCCACCAGCTCGGGACAGGGGGGTTTTCAAGAGACCCAGTACTTC
.	TRBJ1-4	TRBD1	TRBV3-1/TRBV3-2	CASSFLSGTGSEKLFF	TGTGCCAGCAGCTTCTTAAGCGGGACAGGGAGTGAAAAACTGTTTTTT
.	TRBJ2-1	TRBD1	TRBV7-3	CASSGRTGRSNNEQFF	TGTGCCAGCAGCGGACGGACAGGGCGGTCTAACAATGAGCAGTTCTTC
.	TRBJ2-3	TRBD1	TRBV29-1	CSVTRGQGLEGQYF	TGCAGCGTTACAAGGGGACAGGGACTCGAGGGGCAGTATTTT
.	TRBJ1-6	TRBD1	TRBV11-2	CASSLAWTGGDSPLHF	TGTGCCAGCAGCTTAGCGTGGACAGGGGGGGATTCACCCCTCCACTTT
.	TRBJ1-1	.	TRBV12-3/TRBV12-4	CASSLYGTEAFF	TGTGCCAGCAGTTTATACGGGACTGAAGCTTTCTTT
.	TRBJ1-2	.	TRBV28	CASSSGTPYGYTF	TGTGCCAGCAGTTCGGGGACACCCTATGGCTACACCTTC
few	TRBJ2-1	TRBD2	TRBV4-1	CASSRDEWLAGGPNSNEQFF	TGCGCCAGCAGCCGGGACGAGTGGCTAGCGGGGGGGCCGAACTCCAATGAGCAGTTCTTC
.	TRBJ2-7	.	TRBV3-1/TRBV3-2	CASSQDGAWTYEQYF	TGTGCCAGCAGCCAAGATGGGGCCTGGACCTACGAGCAGTACTTC
once	TRBJ2-2	TRBD1	TRBV6-4	CASSDSQGAGELFF	TGTGCCAGCAGTGATTCACAGGGGGCCGGGGAGCTGTTTTTT
.	TRBJ1-2	TRBD1	TRBV3-1/TRBV3-2	CASSQAGGNYGYTF	TGTGCCAGCAGCCAGGCAGGGGGTAACTATGGCTACACCTTC
.	TRBJ2-5	TRBD2	TRBV5-4	CAISSGGRQETQYF	TGTGCCATCTCTAGCGGGGGCCGACAAGAGACCCAGTACTTC
.	TRBJ2-2	.	TRBV9	CASSEAAPAGELFF	TGTGCCAGCAGCGAAGCGGCTCCAGCCGGGGAGCTGTTTTTT
.	TRBJ2-2	.	TRBV4-2	CASSQRDGAVAGELFF	TGTGCCAGCAGCCAGCGGGACGGTGCAGTCGCCGGGGAGCTGTTTTTT
.	TRBJ1-6	TRBD1	TRBV5-6	CASSPGTGLNSPLHF	TGTGCCAGCAGCCCGGGGACAGGGCTTAATTCACCCCTCCACTTT
.	TRBJ2-5	TRBD1	TRBV2	CASTYDRVSQYF	TGTGCCAGCACCTACGACAGGGTGAGCCAGTACTTC
.	TRBJ2-7	TRBD2	TRBV6-6	CASRGLAGGQNEQYF	TGTGCCAGCAGGGGACTAGCGGGGGGGCAGAACGAGCAGTACTTC
.	TRBJ2-1	.	TRBV5-1	CASSLDGRGNEQFF	TGCGCCAGCAGCCTCGACGGAAGGGGGAATGAGCAGTTCTTC